This TCR beta chain was found in a study of Graves' ophthalmopathy and Graves' hyperthyroidism. In this sample, this clonotype turned up a few times. From RNA, the CDR3 regions of TCR beta chains were amplified and sequenced. The library came from an HTBI-primed first-round RT-PCR and a second-round multiplex PCR. TCRdb analysed the multiplex PCR reads with MiXCR anew, one entry per CDR3 protein. The repertoire holds fewer than 350,000 distinct CDR3 sequences, with about a sixth as singletons. With 3 bases removed from V and 3 bases from J, the gap between germline ends came to 12 bases. The CDR3 is 15 residues long. CDR1 and CDR2 (germline): SGHAT, FQDESV (reference sequence).

Sample: peripheral blood. The rearrangement uses TRBV11-1 and TRBJ1-5; no definite D call. This TCR came from an adult man with Graves' ophthalmopathy. Here the CDR3 reads CASSFDGGDNQPQHF. The CDR3 coding sequence is TGTGCCAGCAGCTTTGATGGTGGAGACAATCAGCCCCAGCATTTT.